Sequencing of this T cell receptor (beta chain) was carried out in a study of blood T cell repertoires in COVID-19. Germline loops: CDR1 LGHNT, CDR2 FRNRAP. The CDR3 length is 15 residues. The trim removed 6 bases at V and 5 bases at J, leaving 8 bases unmatched. Libraries were prepared by immunoSEQ multiplex PCR; TCRdb keeps only in-frame clonotypes and omits some of them. The sample holds roughly 200,000 clones, under 90% seen once. The sequence was obtained from an elderly woman with active or convalescent COVID-19. V is TRBV12-5 and J is TRBJ2-3; 10 bases are shared with TRBD2. The sequenced sample was peripheral blood. As DNA, the CDR3 is TGTGCTAGTGGACAGGGACTAGCGATTTTAGATACGCAGTATTTT. Translation: CASGQGLAILDTQYF.